Below, one T cell receptor (beta chain) is given with its context. Its antigen is unidentified. Only in-frame clones appear in the TCRdb table, and some are missing; sequencing was by immunoSEQ multiplex PCR. The sample shows 75,000 to 100,000 clones, more than 90% of them seen only once. Germline V gene sequence: CDR1 SGDLS, CDR2 YYNGEE. Trimming took 4 bases from V and 4 from J, leaving 17 bases between them. The length of the CDR3 is 15 residues. This sample stems from a study of T cell responses to AZD1222 COVID-19 vaccine. The wider study: Second-dose intervals near 4 or 12 weeks were combined.

Overall study findings and caveats: The donor cohort was predominantly white British with a female majority, and clonal diversity may have been underestimated. It was only after the peak T cell response that any repertoires were sampled. As reported, nearly half of all spike-specific TCRs target variant regions that are unmutated.

The chain is built from TRBV9 and TRBJ2-5; D is perhaps TRBD1 or TRBD2 (5 bases each). The receptor comes from an adult in good health. The sample was peripheral blood, taken on day 0 of AZD1222 vaccination. As DNA, the CDR3 is TGTGCCAGCAGCCCCCGGGGACCTAATGGAGAGACCCAGTACTTC. The encoded protein is CASSPRGPNGETQYF.